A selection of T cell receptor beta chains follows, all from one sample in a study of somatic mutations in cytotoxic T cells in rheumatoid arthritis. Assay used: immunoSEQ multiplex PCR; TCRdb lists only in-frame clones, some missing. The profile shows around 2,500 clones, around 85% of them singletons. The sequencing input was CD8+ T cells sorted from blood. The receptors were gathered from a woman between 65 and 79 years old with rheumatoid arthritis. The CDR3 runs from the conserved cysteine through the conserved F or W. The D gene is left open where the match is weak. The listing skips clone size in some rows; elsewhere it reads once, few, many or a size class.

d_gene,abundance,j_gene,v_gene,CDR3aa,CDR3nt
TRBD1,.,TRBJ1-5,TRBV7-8,CASSKGGGNQPQHF,TGTGCCAGCAGCAAAGGGGGCGGTAATCAGCCCCAGCATTTT
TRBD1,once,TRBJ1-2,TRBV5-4,CASSVTGQGPTNYGYTF,TGTGCCAGCAGCGTAACGGGACAGGGGCCCACTAACTATGGCTACACCTTC
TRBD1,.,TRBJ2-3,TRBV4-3,CASSQATGGALRSTDTQYF,TGCGCCAGCAGCCAAGCAACAGGGGGCGCCCTTAGGAGCACAGATACGCAGTATTTT
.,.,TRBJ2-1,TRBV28,CASSPRPGQGGLAVYNEQFF,TGTGCCAGCAGCCCCCGGCCGGGACAGGGAGGACTAGCGGTCTACAATGAGCAGTTCTTC
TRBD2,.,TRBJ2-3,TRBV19,CASSIGRASGSETDTQYF,TGTGCCAGTAGTATCGGGCGGGCTAGCGGGAGTGAAACAGATACGCAGTATTTT
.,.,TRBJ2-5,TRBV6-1,CASSDEPQETQYF,TGTGCCAGCAGTGACGAGCCCCAAGAGACCCAGTACTTC
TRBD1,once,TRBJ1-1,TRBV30,CAWAKLGQANTEAFF,TGTGCCTGGGCGAAATTAGGACAGGCGAACACTGAAGCTTTCTTT
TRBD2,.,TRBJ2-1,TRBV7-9,CASSSGLAGDEQFF,TGTGCCAGCAGCTCGGGACTAGCGGGAGATGAGCAGTTCTTC
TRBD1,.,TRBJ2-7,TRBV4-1,CASGSDGTGSYEQYF,TGCGCCAGCGGCTCAGACGGGACAGGATCCTACGAGCAGTACTTC
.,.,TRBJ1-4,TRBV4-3,CASSQDSGMDEKLFF,TGCGCCAGCAGCCAAGACTCGGGTATGGATGAAAAACTGTTTTTT
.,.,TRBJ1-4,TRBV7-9,CASSVSSATNEKLFF,TGTGCCAGCAGCGTATCCAGTGCAACTAATGAAAAACTGTTTTTT
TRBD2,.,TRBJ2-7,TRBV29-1,CSVITSGSRYEQYF,TGCAGCGTGATAACTAGCGGGAGTCGGTACGAGCAGTACTTC
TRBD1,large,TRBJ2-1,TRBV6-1,CASNPGQGSDEQFF,TGTGCCAGCAACCCGGGACAGGGTTCAGATGAGCAGTTCTTC
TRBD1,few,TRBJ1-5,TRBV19,CASSPTGIQPQHF,TGTGCCAGTAGTCCGACAGGGATTCAGCCCCAGCATTTT
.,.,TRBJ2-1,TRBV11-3,CASSFRRELSTDEQFF,TGTGCCAGCAGCTTTAGACGGGAGTTATCAACCGATGAGCAGTTCTTC
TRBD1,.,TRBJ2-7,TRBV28,CASSLSQGGYEQYF,TGTGCCAGCAGTTTATCACAGGGGGGTTACGAGCAGTACTTC
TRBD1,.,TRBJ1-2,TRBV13,CASSLRDRRNYGYTF,TGTGCCAGCAGCCTCCGGGACAGGAGAAACTATGGCTACACCTTC
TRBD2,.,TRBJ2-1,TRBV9,CASSARTSGSSYNEQFF,TGTGCCAGCAGCGCTAGGACTAGCGGGAGCTCCTACAATGAGCAGTTCTTC